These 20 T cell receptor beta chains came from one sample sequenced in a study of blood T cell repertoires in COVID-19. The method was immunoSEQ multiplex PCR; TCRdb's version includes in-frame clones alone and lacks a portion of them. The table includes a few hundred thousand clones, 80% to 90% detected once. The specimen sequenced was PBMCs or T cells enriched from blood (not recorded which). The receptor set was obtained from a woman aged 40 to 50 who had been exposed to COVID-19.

In DNA form, the CDR3 reads TGTGCCAGCAGCGTTGGAGGCGGCAGATACTACGAGCAGTACTTC. Amino acid sequence: CASSVGGGRYYEQYF. This chain connects TRBV5-6 to TRBJ2-7; D is possibly TRBD2 (5 bases). The CDR3 is 15 residues long. The V end lost 4 bases, the J end lost 3 bases, and 17 bases lay between the germline ends. The germline gives CDR1 SGHDT, CDR2 YYEEEE.

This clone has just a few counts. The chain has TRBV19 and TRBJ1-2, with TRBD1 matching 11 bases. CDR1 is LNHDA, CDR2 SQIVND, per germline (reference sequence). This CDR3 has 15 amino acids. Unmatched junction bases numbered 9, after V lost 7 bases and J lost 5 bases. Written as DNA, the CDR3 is TGTGCCAGTACCGCACCGGGACAGGGGGTATATGGCTACACCTTC. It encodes CASTAPGQGVYGYTF.

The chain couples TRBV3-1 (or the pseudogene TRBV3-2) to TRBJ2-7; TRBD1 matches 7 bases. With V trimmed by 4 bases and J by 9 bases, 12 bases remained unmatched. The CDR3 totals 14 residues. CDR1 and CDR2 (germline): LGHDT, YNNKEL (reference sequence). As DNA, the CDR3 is TGTGCCAGCAGCCCAATCACCGACAGGGCGGGGCAGTACTTC. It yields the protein CASSPITDRAGQYF.

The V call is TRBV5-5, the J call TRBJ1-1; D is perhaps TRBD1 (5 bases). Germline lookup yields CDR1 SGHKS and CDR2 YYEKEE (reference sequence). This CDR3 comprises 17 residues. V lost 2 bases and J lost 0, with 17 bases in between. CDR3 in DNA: TGTGCCAGCAGCTTCCAGGGCCTAATTTCATTGAACACTGAAGCTTTCTTT. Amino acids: CASSFQGLISLNTEAFF.

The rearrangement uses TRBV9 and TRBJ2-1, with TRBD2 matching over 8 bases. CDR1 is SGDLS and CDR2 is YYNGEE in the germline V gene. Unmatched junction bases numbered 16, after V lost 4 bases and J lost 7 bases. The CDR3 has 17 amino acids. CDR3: CASSPTWAGTSQNEQFF. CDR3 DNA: TGTGCCAGCAGCCCAACATGGGCGGGGACTAGTCAGAATGAGCAGTTCTTC.

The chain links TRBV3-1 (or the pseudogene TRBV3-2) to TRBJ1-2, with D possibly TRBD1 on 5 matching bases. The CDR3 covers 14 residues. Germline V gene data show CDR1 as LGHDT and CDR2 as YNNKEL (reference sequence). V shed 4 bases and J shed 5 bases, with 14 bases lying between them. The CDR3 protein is CASSLDIKEYGYTF. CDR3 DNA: TGTGCCAGCAGCCTGGACATTAAGGAGTATGGCTACACCTTC.

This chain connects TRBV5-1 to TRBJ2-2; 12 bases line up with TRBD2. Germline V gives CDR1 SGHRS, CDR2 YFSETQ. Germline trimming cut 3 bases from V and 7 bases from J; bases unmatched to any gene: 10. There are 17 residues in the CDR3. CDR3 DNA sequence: TGCGCCAGCAGCTCTACCTGGACTAGCGGGGCGGGCGGGGAGCTGTTTTTT. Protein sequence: CASSSTWTSGAGGELFF.

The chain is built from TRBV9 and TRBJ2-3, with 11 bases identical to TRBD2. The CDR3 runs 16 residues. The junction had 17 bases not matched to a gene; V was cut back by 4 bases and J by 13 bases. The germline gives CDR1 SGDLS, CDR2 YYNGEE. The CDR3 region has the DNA TGTGCCAGCAGCCCCCGGGGTAGCGGGGGGGCTTGGGGCAAGTATTTT. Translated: CASSPRGSGGAWGKYF.

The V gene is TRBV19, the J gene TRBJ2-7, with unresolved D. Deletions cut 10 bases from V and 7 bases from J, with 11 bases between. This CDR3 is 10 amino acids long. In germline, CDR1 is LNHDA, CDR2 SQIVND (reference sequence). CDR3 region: CATQVREQYV. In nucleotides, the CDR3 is TGTGCCACCCAAGTGAGAGAGCAGTACGTC.

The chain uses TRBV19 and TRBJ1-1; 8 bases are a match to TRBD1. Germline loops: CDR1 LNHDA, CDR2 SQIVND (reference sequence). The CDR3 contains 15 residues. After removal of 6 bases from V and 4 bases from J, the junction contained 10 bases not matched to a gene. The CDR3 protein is CASRRTGLIRTEAFF. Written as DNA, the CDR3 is TGTGCCAGTAGGAGGACAGGGCTCATTCGCACTGAAGCTTTCTTT. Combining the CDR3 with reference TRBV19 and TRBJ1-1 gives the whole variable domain DGGITQSPKYLFRKEGQNVTLSCEQNLNHDAMYWYRQDPGQGLRLIYYSQIVNDFQKGDIAEGYSVSREKKESFPLTVTSAQKNPTAFYLCASRRTGLIRTEAFFGQGTRLTVV.

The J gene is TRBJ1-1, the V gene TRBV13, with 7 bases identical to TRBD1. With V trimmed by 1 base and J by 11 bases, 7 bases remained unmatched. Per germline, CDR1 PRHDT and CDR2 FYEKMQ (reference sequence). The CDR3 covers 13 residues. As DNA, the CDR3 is TGTGCCAGCAGCTTAGAAGGGACAGTACCTGCTTTCTTT. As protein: CASSLEGTVPAFF.

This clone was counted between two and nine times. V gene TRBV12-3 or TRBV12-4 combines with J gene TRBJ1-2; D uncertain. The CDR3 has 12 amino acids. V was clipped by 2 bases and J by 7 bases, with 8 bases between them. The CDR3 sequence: CASSLMTTGYTF. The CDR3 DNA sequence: TGTGCCAGCAGTTTAATGACTACTGGCTACACCTTC.

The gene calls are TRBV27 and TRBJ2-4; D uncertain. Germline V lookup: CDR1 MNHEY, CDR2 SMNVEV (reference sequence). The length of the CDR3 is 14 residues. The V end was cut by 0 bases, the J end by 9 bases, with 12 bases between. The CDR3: CASSLSSLGFIQYF. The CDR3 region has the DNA TGTGCCAGCAGTTTATCCTCCCTCGGGTTCATTCAGTACTTC.

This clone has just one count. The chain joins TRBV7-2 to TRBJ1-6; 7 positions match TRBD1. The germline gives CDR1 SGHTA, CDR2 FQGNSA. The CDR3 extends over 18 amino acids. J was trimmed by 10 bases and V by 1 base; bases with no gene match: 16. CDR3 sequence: CASSLEIWQGGLRSPLHF. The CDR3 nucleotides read TGTGCCAGCAGCTTAGAGATCTGGCAGGGGGGTTTACGGTCACCCCTCCACTTT.

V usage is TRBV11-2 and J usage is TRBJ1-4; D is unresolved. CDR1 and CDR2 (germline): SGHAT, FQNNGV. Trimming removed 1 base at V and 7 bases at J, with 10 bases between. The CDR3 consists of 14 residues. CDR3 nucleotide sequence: TGTGCCAGCAGCTTAGGGCAGGTCGGTGAAAAACTGTTTTTT. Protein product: CASSLGQVGEKLFF.

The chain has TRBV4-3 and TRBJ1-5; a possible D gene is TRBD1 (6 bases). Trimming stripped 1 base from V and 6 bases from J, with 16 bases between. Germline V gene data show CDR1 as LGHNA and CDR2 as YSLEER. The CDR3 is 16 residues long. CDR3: CASSQAVQGGTQPQHF. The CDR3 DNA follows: TGCGCCAGCAGCCAAGCTGTACAGGGTGGTACTCAGCCCCAGCATTTT.

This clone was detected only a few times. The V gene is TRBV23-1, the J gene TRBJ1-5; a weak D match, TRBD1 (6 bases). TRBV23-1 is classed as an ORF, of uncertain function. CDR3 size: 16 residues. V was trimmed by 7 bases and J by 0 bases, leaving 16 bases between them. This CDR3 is CASNLGRGYSNQPQHF. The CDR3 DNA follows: TGCGCCAGCAACTTGGGCAGGGGATATAGCAATCAGCCCCAGCATTTT.

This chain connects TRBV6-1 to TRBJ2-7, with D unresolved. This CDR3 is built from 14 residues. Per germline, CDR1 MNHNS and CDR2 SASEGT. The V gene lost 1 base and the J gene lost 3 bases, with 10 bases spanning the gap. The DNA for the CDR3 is TGTGCCAGCAGTGAAGGCGGAGAAAACTACGAGCAGTACGTC. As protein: CASSEGGENYEQYV.

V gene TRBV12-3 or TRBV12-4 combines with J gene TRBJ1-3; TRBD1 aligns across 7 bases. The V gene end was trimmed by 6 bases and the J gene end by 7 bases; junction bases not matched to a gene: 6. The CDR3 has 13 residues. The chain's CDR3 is CASSLLTGNTIYF. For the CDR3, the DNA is TGTGCCAGCAGCCTTTTGACAGGGAACACCATATATTTT.

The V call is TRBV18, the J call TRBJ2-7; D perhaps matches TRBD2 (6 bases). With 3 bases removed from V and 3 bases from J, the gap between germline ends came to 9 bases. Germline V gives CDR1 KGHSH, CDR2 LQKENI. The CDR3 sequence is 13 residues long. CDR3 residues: CASSPGGIYEQYF. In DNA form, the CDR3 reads TGTGCCAGCTCACCCGGCGGGATCTACGAGCAGTACTTC.